These 28 T cell receptor beta chains came from one sample sequenced in a study of blood T cell repertoires in COVID-19. TCRdb keeps only in-frame clones here, not all; method: immunoSEQ multiplex PCR. In the table there are fewer than 150,000 clones, roughly 79% of which are singletons. Sequenced material: peripheral blood. The receptors come from a human donor in a cohort sampled during active COVID-19.

This rearrangement joins TRBV7-2 to TRBJ2-5; 8 bases are shared with TRBD2. Per germline, CDR1 SGHTA and CDR2 FQGNSA. V lost 0 bases and J lost 5; bases outside the gene matches: 5. The CDR3 length is 15 residues. The CDR3 region has the DNA TGTGCCAGCAGCTTAGCTAGCGGGGCGCTCGAGACCCAGTACTTC. Protein product: CASSLASGALETQYF. Supplemented by reference TRBV7-2 and TRBJ2-5, the full variable domain reads GAGVSQSPSNKVTEKGKDVELRCDPISGHTALYWYRQSLGQGLEFLIYFQGNSAPDKSGLPSDRFSAERTGGSVSTLTIQRTQQEDSAVYLCASSLASGALETQYFGPGTRLLVL.

J is TRBJ2-7 and V is TRBV10-3; D unresolved. Germline V lookup: CDR1 ENHRY, CDR2 SYGVKD. V shed 5 bases and J shed 5 bases, with 10 bases lying between them. This CDR3 has 12 residues. The CDR3 DNA sequence: TGTGCCATCAGTACAGAGAACCACGAGCAGTACTTC. It specifies CAISTENHEQYF.

This clone was counted a few times. The same CDR3 arises from other DNA sequences in this sample as well. J is TRBJ2-7 and V is TRBV7-9; 11 bases align to TRBD1. V trimming: 5 bases; J trimming: 1 base; junction bases outside the gene matches: 4. The V gene's germline CDR1 is SEHNR and CDR2 FQNEAQ (reference sequence). The CDR3 runs to 15 residues. CDR3 sequence: CASSPRDRGSYEQYF. DNA of the CDR3: TGTGCCAGCAGCCCCCGGGACAGGGGGTCCTACGAGCAGTACTTC.

This clone has only a few counts. This rearrangement joins TRBV7-9 to TRBJ2-1; maybe TRBD2 (6 bases). CDR1 is SEHNR and CDR2 is FQNEAQ in the germline V gene (reference sequence). The CDR3 loop spans 14 amino acids. Trimming took off 5 bases at V and 5 bases at J, with 13 bases between the two ends. The CDR3 loop reads CASSGGTSHNEQFF. DNA of the CDR3: TGTGCCAGCAGCGGGGGGACGTCTCACAATGAGCAGTTCTTC.

The chain couples TRBV5-1 to TRBJ1-1; D is unclear. V was clipped by 2 bases and J by 2 bases, with 19 bases between them. This CDR3 has 17 residues. The germline CDR1 and CDR2 sequences are SGHRS and YFSETQ. The CDR3 loop reads CASSLDRGNSRNTEAFF. Written as DNA, the CDR3 is TGCGCCAGCAGCTTAGACCGAGGGAACAGCCGAAACACTGAAGCTTTCTTT.

The genes are TRBV10-3 and TRBJ1-2; D is perhaps TRBD1 (5 bases). Germline V CDR1 and CDR2: ENHRY, SYGVKD. The CDR3 is made up of 13 amino acids. V lost 7 bases and J 6 bases, leaving 15 bases between the germline ends. This chain's CDR3 is CAIKDGAGNGYTF. The CDR3 DNA reads as TGTGCCATCAAGGATGGGGCAGGGAATGGCTACACCTTC.

The rearrangement links TRBV30 to TRBJ2-7; D ambiguous. The CDR3 runs to 13 residues. CDR1 and CDR2 from the germline V gene are GTSNPN and SVGIG (reference sequence). Trimming took 0 bases from V and 3 from J, leaving 9 bases between them. CDR3 nucleotides: TGTGCCTGGAGTGTTTCCCTATACTACGAGCAGTACTTC. Protein sequence: CAWSVSLYYEQYF. The whole variable domain, remainder taken from reference TRBV30 and TRBJ2-7, is SQTIHQWPATLVQPVGSPLSLECTVEGTSNPNLYWYRQAAGRGLQLLFYSVGIGQISSEVPQNLSASRPQDRQFILSSKKLLLSDSGFYLCAWSVSLYYEQYFGPGTRLTVT.

The chain couples TRBV6-1 to TRBJ1-4, with TRBD1 identical over 9 bases. The length of the CDR3 is 16 residues. Germline V gene sequence: CDR1 MNHNS, CDR2 SASEGT. Unmatched junction bases numbered 11, after V lost 4 bases and J lost 8 bases. The CDR3 region has the DNA TGTGCCAGCAGTGTCGGACAGGGGCCGGGCTCAGAAAAACTGTTTTTT. Its translation: CASSVGQGPGSEKLFF.

The chain joins TRBV5-1 to TRBJ2-3; 8 nucleotides match TRBD2. Germline V gene lookup returns CDR1 SGHRS and CDR2 YFSETQ. V lost 2 bases and J lost 9; bases outside the gene matches: 8. The CDR3 is 14 residues long. CDR3 sequence reads: CASSFAGGLGTQYF. The CDR3 nucleotides read TGCGCCAGCAGCTTCGCGGGGGGCCTCGGGACGCAGTATTTT.

This clone showed up just once. J is TRBJ2-7 and V is TRBV7-9; 9 bases are shared with TRBD1. The germline V gene encodes CDR1 SEHNR and CDR2 FQNEAQ (reference sequence). The CDR3 runs 14 residues. V lost 5 bases, J lost 4 bases, and 6 bases stayed unmatched. The CDR3 sequence: CASSPNRGPYEQYF. CDR3 nucleotide sequence: TGTGCCAGCAGCCCTAACAGGGGGCCGTACGAGCAGTACTTC.

The sample holds a few counts of this clone. The chain carries TRBV27 and TRBJ1-6, with no clear D. Between the trimmed V and J ends, which lost 8 bases and 0 bases, there was a span of 11 bases. The CDR3 has 15 residues. The V gene's germline CDR1 is MNHEY and CDR2 SMNVEV (reference sequence). CDR3 residues: CASGKGASYNSPLHF. The CDR3 DNA reads as TGTGCCAGCGGAAAGGGAGCCTCCTATAATTCACCCCTCCACTTT.

V gene TRBV2 combines with J gene TRBJ1-2, with D perhaps TRBD1 (6 bases). V was trimmed by 6 bases and J by 1 base, leaving 12 bases between them. Germline V gene lookup returns CDR1 SNHLY and CDR2 FYNNEI. The length of the CDR3 is 14 residues. For the CDR3, the DNA is TGTGCCAGCAGCGCCCTCAGGGGTAACTATGGCTACACCTTC. Amino acids: CASSALRGNYGYTF.

V usage is TRBV30 and J usage is TRBJ1-4; 7 bases agree with TRBD1. The CDR3 extends over 11 amino acids. After removal of 3 bases from V and 12 bases from J, the junction contained 4 bases not matched to a gene. Germline V gene lookup returns CDR1 GTSNPN and CDR2 SVGIG (reference sequence). The CDR3 loop reads CAWSRQGELFF. For the CDR3, the DNA is TGTGCCTGGAGCCGACAGGGAGAACTGTTTTTT.

In its sample, this clone was seen a few times. J is TRBJ1-1 and V is TRBV12-5; D uncertain. V was cut by 6 bases and J by 0 bases, with 11 bases left in between. Germline assignment: CDR1 LGHNT and CDR2 FRNRAP. CDR3 length: 14 amino acids. The CDR3 DNA follows: TGTGCTAGTGGCCCAGGACTGATGAACACTGAAGCTTTCTTT. Translating gives CASGPGLMNTEAFF.

The chain combines TRBV3-1 (or the pseudogene TRBV3-2) with TRBJ2-1, with a tentative D call TRBD1 (5 bases). Germline V gene lookup returns CDR1 LGHDT and CDR2 YNNKEL (reference sequence). This CDR3 comprises 17 residues. Trimming took 1 base from V and 0 from J, leaving 13 bases between them. CDR3 DNA: TGTGCCAGCAGCCAAGCTCTAAGGGGTCGCTCCTACAATGAGCAGTTCTTC. Translation gives CASSQALRGRSYNEQFF.

This clone was seen only a few times. The same CDR3 arises from other DNA sequences in this sample as well. The V and J genes are TRBV5-4 and TRBJ2-5; 9 bases fit TRBD1. The CDR3 covers 15 residues. Germline V gene sequence: CDR1 SGHNT, CDR2 YYREEE (reference sequence). V was pared by 4 bases and J by 1 base, with 5 bases of the junction left unmatched. The CDR3 DNA is TGTGCCAGCAGCCTGGGACAGGGTCCCCAAGAGACCCAGTACTTC. It translates to CASSLGQGPQETQYF.

The rearrangement uses TRBV9 and TRBJ2-1; the D is unclear. Germline assignment: CDR1 SGDLS and CDR2 YYNGEE. Trimming stripped 4 bases from V and 4 bases from J, with 15 bases between. The CDR3 totals 15 residues. The CDR3 loop reads CASSPRFERYNEQFF. The CDR3, as DNA: TGTGCCAGCAGCCCCCGCTTTGAGCGTTACAATGAGCAGTTCTTC.

The rearrangement joins TRBV21-1 to TRBJ2-7; the D call in the table, TRBD2, was not verified against the DNA. TRBV21-1 is a listed pseudogene. This CDR3 comprises 19 residues. The CDR3, as DNA: TGTGCCAGCAGCGCCCTGGGACTAGCGGGGGGGAATAGTTCCTACGAGCAGTACTTC. It yields the protein CASSALGLAGGNSSYEQYF.

The chain employs TRBV7-9 and TRBJ1-1; TRBD1 is a possible D gene (5 bases). Germline V CDR1 and CDR2: SEHNR, FQNEAQ (reference sequence). Trimming stripped 2 bases from V and 0 bases from J, with 16 bases between. The CDR3 extends over 17 amino acids. The CDR3 protein is CASSLTSQGKMNTEAFF. DNA for the CDR3: TGTGCCAGCAGCTTAACCTCCCAGGGTAAGATGAACACTGAAGCTTTCTTT.

The V gene is TRBV6-5, the J gene TRBJ2-1, with a weak D call TRBD1 (5 bases). The CDR3 covers 15 residues. CDR1 is MNHEY, CDR2 SVGAGI, per germline. V was clipped by 4 bases and J by 3 bases, with 13 bases between them. CDR3 in amino acids: CASSWEEGVYNEQFF. CDR3 coding DNA: TGTGCCAGCAGTTGGGAAGAAGGGGTCTACAATGAGCAGTTCTTC.

The sample holds many counts of this clone. V gene TRBV7-9 combines with J gene TRBJ1-1, with a possible D match to TRBD1 (5 bases). Germline CDR1 and CDR2: SEHNR and FQNEAQ (reference sequence). V was trimmed by 6 bases and J by 8 bases, leaving 16 bases between them. CDR3 length: 13 residues. The CDR3 is CASRSGSRAEAFF. The CDR3 DNA follows: TGTGCCAGCAGAAGCGGGAGCAGGGCGGAAGCTTTCTTT.

The chain employs TRBV5-5 and TRBJ1-5; perhaps TRBD1 as D (5 bases). The length of the CDR3 is 16 residues. Trimming pared 3 bases from V and 0 bases from J, leaving 13 bases between. Germline CDR1 reads SGHKS; CDR2 reads YYEKEE (reference sequence). CDR3 region: CASSSRYGGSNQPQHF. DNA for the CDR3: TGTGCCAGCAGCTCACGTTACGGGGGTAGCAATCAGCCCCAGCATTTT.

The chain is built from TRBV2 and TRBJ2-2, with 9 bases that match TRBD1. The CDR3 contains 16 residues. CDR1 SNHLY and CDR2 FYNNEI come from the germline V gene. After removal of 2 bases from V and 7 bases from J, the junction contained 8 bases not matched to a gene. CDR3 region: CASSESGTGMVGELFF. The CDR3 DNA is TGTGCCAGCAGTGAATCCGGGACAGGGATGGTCGGGGAGCTGTTTTTT.

V gene TRBV27 combines with J gene TRBJ1-1; 9 bases match TRBD1. The CDR3 runs to 14 residues. The V gene's germline CDR1 is MNHEY and CDR2 SMNVEV (reference sequence). The J segment lost 3 bases and the V segment lost 7 bases, leaving 6 bases of the junction unmatched. CDR3 in amino acids: CASKYRGRHTEAFF. The CDR3 DNA is TGTGCCAGCAAATACAGGGGGCGGCACACTGAAGCTTTCTTT.

This clone was seen a few times. V and J are TRBV6-5 and TRBJ1-1, with 8 nucleotides matching TRBD1. Germline values: CDR1 MNHEY, CDR2 SVGAGI. CDR3 length: 15 amino acids. After removal of 5 bases from V and 6 bases from J, the junction contained 11 bases not matched to a gene. The CDR3 DNA reads as TGTGCCAGCAGTCCCAGGACAGGGTTGGTCGCTGAAGCTTTCTTT. Protein: CASSPRTGLVAEAFF.

V and J are TRBV7-8 and TRBJ1-1, with TRBD1 identical over 9 bases. The CDR3 totals 17 residues. V was clipped by 5 bases and J by 2 bases; unmatched bases: 12. The germline CDR1 and CDR2 sequences are SGHVS and FQNEAQ. The CDR3 region is CASSPRRLGQGNTEAFF. CDR3 bases: TGTGCCAGCAGCCCCCGCAGGCTGGGACAGGGAAACACTGAAGCTTTCTTT. Together with reference TRBV7-8 and TRBJ1-1, the CDR3 gives the full variable domain: GAGVSQSPRYKVAKRGQDVALRCDPISGHVSLFWYQQALGQGPEFLTYFQNEAQLDKSGLPSDRFFAERPEGSVSTLKIQRTQQEDSAVYLCASSPRRLGQGNTEAFFGQGTRLTVV.

This chain uses TRBV5-1 with TRBJ2-5; no firm D call. There are 14 residues in the CDR3. CDR1 is SGHRS, CDR2 YFSETQ, per germline. V was trimmed by 0 bases and J by 5 bases, leaving 11 bases between them. The CDR3: CASSLVLGEETQYF. In nucleotides, the CDR3 is TGCGCCAGCAGCTTGGTCCTTGGAGAGGAGACCCAGTACTTC.

The chain couples TRBV5-6 to TRBJ1-5, with D unclear. The CDR3 is 12 residues long. Germline V gives CDR1 SGHDT, CDR2 YYEEEE. The V and J ends lost 3 bases and 5 bases respectively, with 6 bases between them. The CDR3 spells CASSSQDQPQHF. Here the CDR3 DNA reads TGTGCCAGCAGCTCCCAGGATCAGCCCCAGCATTTT.